A selection of T cell receptor beta chains follows, all from one sample in a study of blood T cell repertoires in COVID-19. Measured with immunoSEQ multiplex PCR; TCRdb has only the in-frame clones, and not every one. The sample has about 72,000 clones; around nine tenths are singletons. The material sequenced was peripheral blood. The receptors originated from a woman in her sixties or seventies with acute or convalescent COVID-19. CDR3s include the opening cysteine and the closing phenylalanine or tryptophan. A D gene is named only where the DNA matches it firmly. A clone size is listed for some rows: how often the clone was seen (once, few, many), or a class if it is expanded.

v_gene	d_gene	j_gene	abundance	CDR3aa	CDR3nt
TRBV5-6	TRBD2	TRBJ2-7	few	CASSGTSEAYEQYF	TGTGCCAGCAGCGGGACTAGCGAAGCCTACGAGCAGTACTTC
TRBV4-1	TRBD2	TRBJ2-4	.	CASSHRAGGGVAKNIQYF	TGCGCCAGCAGCCACCGAGCGGGGGGAGGGGTAGCCAAAAACATTCAGTACTTC
TRBV3-1/TRBV3-2	.	TRBJ2-5	.	CASSQDGQEGVETQYF	TGTGCCAGCAGCCAAGATGGGCAGGAGGGTGTTGAGACCCAGTACTTC
TRBV2	.	TRBJ1-6	.	CASSVSLWTRTANSPLHF	TGTGCCAGCAGTGTCTCCCTGTGGACACGGACAGCTAATTCACCCCTCCACTTT
TRBV4-1	.	TRBJ1-6	.	CASSQVGGTNSPLHF	TGCGCCAGCAGCCAAGTGGGGGGAACTAATTCACCCCTCCACTTT
TRBV4-2	.	TRBJ1-3	.	CASSQVGVGGTIYF	TGTGCCAGCAGCCAAGTAGGAGTGGGGGGTACCATATATTTT
TRBV15	.	TRBJ2-7	.	CATSRPGDFSYEQYF	TGTGCCACCAGCCGTCCGGGGGACTTTTCCTACGAGCAGTACTTC
TRBV29-1	.	TRBJ2-1	.	CSVEDSYNEQFF	TGCAGCGTTGAAGACAGCTACAATGAGCAGTTCTTC
TRBV9	TRBD1	TRBJ2-5	.	CASSVGGQRIQETQYF	TGTGCCAGCAGCGTAGGGGGACAGCGAATCCAAGAGACCCAGTACTTC
TRBV7-2	TRBD1	TRBJ1-1	.	CASSKGQANTEAFF	TGTGCCAGCAGCAAGGGACAGGCGAACACTGAAGCTTTCTTT